A selection of T cell receptor beta chains follows, all from one sample in a study of regulatory T cells in long-lasting Graves disease. TCRdb reprocessed the multiplex PCR reads with MiXCR, giving one entry per CDR3 protein. The sample records 400,000 to 500,000 distinct CDR3 sequences, roughly 23% being singletons. Sequences were derived from peripheral blood mononuclear cells (PBMCs), sampled when the disease was refractory, from a patient treated with antithyroid drugs. Receptor source: a female donor with Graves disease. The CDR3 runs from the conserved cysteine through the conserved F or W. The order of the fields is J gene, clone size, V gene, D gene, CDR3 protein, CDR3 DNA. A D gene is named only where the DNA matches it firmly. Some rows have no size entry. The others give once, few or many, or a class for an expanded clone.

J gene: TRBJ2-5; clone size: many; V gene: TRBV3-1; D gene: TRBD2; CDR3 protein: CASSPRLAGEETQYF; CDR3 DNA: TGTGCCAGCAGCCCCCGACTAGCGGGAGAGGAGACCCAGTACTTC
J gene: TRBJ1-6; clone size: few; V gene: TRBV20-1; D gene: .; CDR3 protein: CSARFPSSNNSPLHF; CDR3 DNA: TGCAGTGCTAGATTTCCCTCTTCCAATAATTCACCCCTCCACTTT
J gene: TRBJ1-5; clone size: few; V gene: TRBV20-1; D gene: TRBD1; CDR3 protein: CSAKDRDRVSNQPQHF; CDR3 DNA: TGCAGTGCCAAAGACCGGGACAGGGTTAGCAATCAGCCCCAGCATTTT
J gene: TRBJ1-1; clone size: .; V gene: TRBV5-4; D gene: TRBD1; CDR3 protein: CASGTTGMNTEAFF; CDR3 DNA: TGTGCCAGCGGCACGACAGGGATGAACACTGAAGCTTTCTTT
J gene: TRBJ2-5; clone size: few; V gene: TRBV7-6; D gene: .; CDR3 protein: CASSLEGSLETQYF; CDR3 DNA: TGTGCCAGCAGCTTAGAGGGGAGCCTGGAGACCCAGTACTTC
J gene: TRBJ2-5; clone size: .; V gene: TRBV20-1; D gene: TRBD1; CDR3 protein: CSASGTGMGETQYF; CDR3 DNA: TGCAGTGCCAGCGGGACAGGGATGGGAGAGACCCAGTACTTC
J gene: TRBJ2-7; clone size: .; V gene: TRBV19; D gene: .; CDR3 protein: CASRPQGSSYEQYF; CDR3 DNA: TGTGCCAGTAGGCCCCAGGGCAGCTCCTACGAGCAGTACTTC
J gene: TRBJ1-1; clone size: many; V gene: TRBV30; D gene: TRBD1; CDR3 protein: CAWSPQGARAFF; CDR3 DNA: TGTGCCTGGAGTCCTCAGGGGGCGCGAGCTTTCTTT
J gene: TRBJ1-2; clone size: many; V gene: TRBV6-1; D gene: .; CDR3 protein: CASSGGQDYGYTF; CDR3 DNA: TGTGCCAGCAGTGGAGGGCAGGACTATGGCTACACCTTC
J gene: TRBJ1-3; clone size: few; V gene: TRBV5-1; D gene: .; CDR3 protein: CASSLGTDGNTIYF; CDR3 DNA: TGCGCCAGCAGCTTGGGGACAGATGGAAACACCATATATTTT
J gene: TRBJ2-1; clone size: .; V gene: TRBV2; D gene: TRBD1; CDR3 protein: CASKLGTGAYNEQFF; CDR3 DNA: TGTGCCAGCAAACTGGGGACAGGCGCTTACAATGAGCAGTTCTTC
J gene: TRBJ1-5; clone size: many; V gene: TRBV12-3/TRBV12-4; D gene: .; CDR3 protein: CASGSGATGSNQPQHF; CDR3 DNA: TGTGCCAGCGGATCAGGTGCAACAGGTAGCAATCAGCCCCAGCATTTT
J gene: TRBJ2-3; clone size: .; V gene: TRBV24-1; D gene: TRBD1; CDR3 protein: CATSDLGTGGTDTQYF; CDR3 DNA: TGTGCCACCAGTGATTTGGGGACAGGGGGAACAGATACGCAGTATTTT
J gene: TRBJ2-2; clone size: few; V gene: TRBV19; D gene: TRBD2; CDR3 protein: CASRLAGGSTGELFF; CDR3 DNA: TGTGCCAGTAGACTAGCGGGCGGCTCCACCGGGGAGCTGTTTTTT
J gene: TRBJ1-6; clone size: few; V gene: TRBV15; D gene: TRBD1; CDR3 protein: CATSRDLTTGGNSPLHF; CDR3 DNA: TGTGCCACCAGCAGAGATCTTACGACAGGGGGTAATTCACCCCTCCACTTT
J gene: TRBJ1-1; clone size: .; V gene: TRBV20-1; D gene: .; CDR3 protein: CSADLRNTEAFF; CDR3 DNA: TGCAGTGCTGACCTGAGGAACACTGAAGCTTTCTTT
J gene: TRBJ1-2; clone size: many; V gene: TRBV27; D gene: TRBD1; CDR3 protein: CASSPTKGQGGYGYTF; CDR3 DNA: TGTGCCAGCAGCCCAACTAAGGGACAGGGGGGCTATGGCTACACCTTC
J gene: TRBJ2-7; clone size: many; V gene: TRBV18; D gene: .; CDR3 protein: CASSPGSFEQYF; CDR3 DNA: TGTGCCAGCTCACCAGGGAGTTTCGAGCAGTACTTC
J gene: TRBJ2-7; clone size: many; V gene: TRBV28; D gene: .; CDR3 protein: CASSFLGLGYYEQYF; CDR3 DNA: TGTGCCAGCAGTTTTCTGGGTCTGGGGTACTACGAGCAGTACTTC
J gene: TRBJ1-1; clone size: many; V gene: TRBV28; D gene: .; CDR3 protein: CASGYKTEAFF; CDR3 DNA: TGTGCCAGTGGTTATAAAACTGAAGCTTTCTTT
J gene: TRBJ1-6; clone size: .; V gene: TRBV5-5; D gene: .; CDR3 protein: CASSLEAGVIHF; CDR3 DNA: TGTGCCAGCAGCTTGGAGGCAGGGGTAATCCACTTT
J gene: TRBJ2-1; clone size: .; V gene: TRBV29-1; D gene: .; CDR3 protein: CSVSTPGVVFNEQFF; CDR3 DNA: TGCAGCGTTTCGACCCCGGGGGTGGTTTTCAATGAGCAGTTCTTC
J gene: TRBJ2-1; clone size: once; V gene: TRBV10-3; D gene: .; CDR3 protein: CAIMERSNEQFF; CDR3 DNA: TGTGCCATCATGGAGAGGTCGAATGAGCAGTTCTTC
J gene: TRBJ2-1; clone size: many; V gene: TRBV12-3/TRBV12-4; D gene: .; CDR3 protein: CASSHRMHNEQFF; CDR3 DNA: TGTGCCAGCAGTCATAGGATGCACAATGAGCAGTTCTTC
J gene: TRBJ1-1; clone size: .; V gene: TRBV2; D gene: .; CDR3 protein: CVSSYSPEGPGLMNTEAFF; CDR3 DNA: TGTGTCAGCAGCTACTCTCCTGAGGGGCCTGGCCTTATGAACACTGAAGCTTTCTTT
J gene: TRBJ2-5; clone size: few; V gene: TRBV10-1; D gene: .; CDR3 protein: CASSESLAEETQYF; CDR3 DNA: TGCGCCAGCAGTGAGTCCCTAGCAGAAGAGACCCAGTACTTC
J gene: TRBJ2-7; clone size: .; V gene: TRBV6-2/TRBV6-3; D gene: .; CDR3 protein: CASSYNPGLNEQHF; CDR3 DNA: TGTGCCAGCAGTTACAATCCCGGGCTCAACGAGCAGCACTTC
J gene: TRBJ2-5; clone size: many; V gene: TRBV12-3/TRBV12-4; D gene: .; CDR3 protein: CASSFNQETQYF; CDR3 DNA: TGTGCCAGCAGTTTCAACCAAGAGACCCAGTACTTC
J gene: TRBJ2-7; clone size: few; V gene: TRBV30; D gene: TRBD2; CDR3 protein: CAWNGGRRLGMGEQYF; CDR3 DNA: TGTGCCTGGAACGGCGGGAGGAGACTGGGGATGGGTGAGCAGTACTTC